The clone carrying this T cell receptor beta chain came up a few times. Per sample, a minimum of 6.5 million PBMCs were isolated. J lost 4 bases, V lost 0 bases, and 4 bases had no gene match. From germline, CDR1 is SQVTM and CDR2 ANQGSEA. There are 14 residues in the CDR3. A second PCR of about 7 to 11 cycles used a sample-barcoded 5' primer and a J-beta primer mix. TCRdb passed the 5' RACE reads through MiXCR, listing each CDR3 protein once. The sample consists of hundreds of thousands of distinct CDR3 sequences, roughly 60% of them appearing once. This entry belongs to a study of blood T cells in healthy people across ages.

The chain recombines TRBV29-1 with TRBJ2-5; 8 nucleotides line up with TRBD1. The TCR sequence derives from a man aged 25-45 years in good health. The sequencing input was blood. This CDR3 is CSVEDRGRIETQYF. The CDR3 DNA reads TGCAGCGTTGAAGACAGGGGGCGGATAGAGACCCAGTACTTC.